This passage covers 30 T cell receptor beta chains from one sample sequenced in a study of regulatory T cells in long-lasting Graves disease. TCR beta libraries were built with iRepertoire HTBI primers and Arm-PCR of CDR3 regions. MiXCR, applied by TCRdb to the multiplex PCR reads, yields one record per CDR3 protein. The sample records hundreds of thousands of distinct CDR3 sequences, 21% being singletons. Sample time point: persistent/refractory GD, antithyroid drugs over 5 years with positive TRAb. PBMC-extracted RNA yielded the TCR library. The sequenced sample was peripheral blood mononuclear cells (PBMCs), obtained when the disease was refractory, from a patient treated with antithyroid drugs. The receptors come from a female donor with Graves disease.

The chain links TRBV9 to TRBJ1-2, with D possibly TRBD1 on 6 matching bases. The germline V gene encodes CDR1 SGDLS and CDR2 YYNGEE. The germline V and J ends were trimmed by 4 bases and 8 bases, with 18 bases remaining between them. This CDR3 region has 14 residues. CDR3: CASSTGLLFLGYTF. CDR3 nucleotides: TGTGCCAGCAGCACAGGGTTATTATTCTTAGGCTACACCTTC. The whole variable domain, filled in from reference TRBV9 and TRBJ1-2, reads DSGVTQTPKHLITATGQRVTLRCSPRSGDLSVYWYQQSLDQGLQFLIQYYNGEERAKGNILERFSAQQFPDLHSELNLSSLELGDSALYFCASSTGLLFLGYTFGSGTRLTVV.

This clonotype was recorded at least ten times. The chain joins TRBV28 to TRBJ1-4; D might be TRBD1 (5 bases). The length of the CDR3 is 12 residues. V was clipped by 8 bases and J by 8 bases, with 12 bases between them. Looked up from germline, CDR1 is MDHEN and CDR2 is SYDVKM. The CDR3 region is CASGRVGEKLFF. Here the CDR3 DNA reads TGTGCCAGCGGCAGGGTAGGCGAAAAACTGTTTTTT.

This clonotype has at least ten counts. The chain combines TRBV30 with TRBJ2-2; 9 nucleotides align to TRBD2. The CDR3 totals 15 residues. CDR1 and CDR2 from the germline V gene are GTSNPN and SVGIG (reference sequence). The V gene end was trimmed by 1 base and the J gene end by 6 bases; junction bases not matched to a gene: 6. CDR3 residues: CAWSGGLAGAGELFF. Here the CDR3 DNA reads TGTGCCTGGAGTGGGGGACTAGCAGGTGCCGGGGAGCTGTTTTTT.

This clonotype was seen a few times. The J gene is TRBJ1-1, the V gene TRBV10-3; D remains unclear. Germline lookup yields CDR1 ENHRY and CDR2 SYGVKD. V was clipped by 0 bases and J by 3 bases, with 11 bases between them. The CDR3 runs 15 residues. The CDR3 is CAISESRWVYTEAFF. DNA for the CDR3: TGTGCCATCAGTGAGTCTCGATGGGTGTACACTGAAGCTTTCTTT.

This clonotype was detected many times. The chain couples TRBV18 to TRBJ2-5; D call uncertain. The CDR3 spans 14 residues. Deletions cut 3 bases from V and 3 bases from J, with 11 bases between. The germline gives CDR1 KGHSH, CDR2 LQKENI. CDR3 sequence: CASSPARWKETQYF. The CDR3 DNA is TGTGCCAGCTCACCGGCGAGGTGGAAAGAGACCCAGTACTTC.

This clonotype was seen only once. V gene TRBV12-3 or TRBV12-4 combines with J gene TRBJ1-4, with a tentative D call TRBD1 (6 bases). The ends were cut back, 3 bases at V and 13 bases at J, with 15 bases in the middle. This CDR3 has 13 residues. This CDR3 reads CASSFETGGGLFF. CDR3 DNA: TGTGCCAGCAGTTTTGAGACAGGAGGTGGACTGTTTTTT.

This clonotype has more than one count but fewer than ten. The CDR3 reads CSASHPGVQGNTIYF. CDR3 coding DNA: TGCAGTGCTAGCCACCCAGGGGTTCAGGGAAACACCATATATTTT. The chain employs TRBV20-1 and TRBJ1-3; a possible D gene is TRBD1 (6 bases). The CDR3 consists of 15 residues. Per the germline V gene, CDR1 is DFQATT and CDR2 is SNEGSKA (reference sequence). The V gene lost 3 bases and the J gene lost 4 bases, with 16 bases spanning the gap.

Only a few counts were recorded for this clonotype. With a much larger clone just one base away, this may be a read error. The chain carries TRBV28 and TRBJ2-7; the D call may be TRBD1 or TRBD2 (5 bases each). CDR1 and CDR2 (germline): MDHEN, SYDVKM. The CDR3 is 13 residues long. The CDR3 sequence is CAGSFAKRGEQYF. The CDR3 bases are TGTGCCGGCAGTTTTGCGAAGAGGGGTGAGCAGTACTTC.

This clonotype was observed a few times. This sequence joins TRBV19 and TRBJ2-2; D not certain. The V end was cut by 4 bases, the J end by 4 bases, with 7 bases between. CDR1 is LNHDA and CDR2 is SQIVND in the germline V gene (reference sequence). The CDR3 consists of 13 residues. The CDR3 protein is CASSTSPTGELFF. The CDR3 DNA reads as TGTGCCAGTAGTACCTCTCCCACCGGGGAGCTGTTTTTT.

This clonotype was detected ten times or more. This rearrangement joins TRBV25-1 to TRBJ1-1; tentative D call: TRBD1 (6 bases). The germline CDR1 and CDR2 sequences are MGHDK and SYGVNS. The germline V and J ends were trimmed by 6 bases and 1 base, with 21 bases remaining between them. The CDR3 covers 17 residues. In DNA, the CDR3 is TGTGCCAGCAGGGCGCCTGGGGCAGGGGTGGGGAACACTGAAGCTTTCTTT. It translates to CASRAPGAGVGNTEAFF.

The chain is built from TRBV20-1 and TRBJ2-1; no firm D call. The germline V gene has CDR1 DFQATT and CDR2 SNEGSKA (reference sequence). There are 11 residues in the CDR3. Trimming took 6 bases from V and 3 from J, leaving 6 bases between them. CDR3 sequence: CSAQDYNEQFF. In DNA form, the CDR3 reads TGCAGTGCCCAGGACTACAATGAGCAGTTCTTC.

This clonotype occurred many times. The chain's CDR3 is CASSSRGEDEQYF. The CDR3 DNA follows: TGTGCCAGCAGCTCCCGGGGGGAGGACGAGCAGTACTTC. The J gene is TRBJ2-7, the V gene TRBV7-9; TRBD2 matches at 7 bases. V was pared by 4 bases and J by 5 bases, with 5 bases of the junction left unmatched. The length of the CDR3 is 13 residues. Germline lookup yields CDR1 SEHNR and CDR2 FQNEAQ (reference sequence).

This clonotype was counted ten times or more. This sequence joins TRBV6-1 and TRBJ1-1; D might be TRBD1 (5 bases). Deletions cut 5 bases from V and 5 bases from J, with 15 bases between. CDR3 length equals 14 residues. The germline gives CDR1 MNHNS, CDR2 SASEGT. This CDR3 reads CASSLFQGGTEAFF. The CDR3, as DNA: TGTGCCAGCAGTCTGTTCCAGGGTGGTACTGAAGCTTTCTTT.

This clonotype showed up just once. It is likely a read error, because the conserved phenylalanine at the end of the CDR3 is missing. The chain uses TRBV29-1 and TRBJ2-5, with TRBD2 matching over 13 bases. Trimming cost V 0 bases and J 1 base; bases outside gene matches: 2. CDR3 length: 16 residues. Per germline, CDR1 SQVTM and CDR2 ANQGSEA. The CDR3 here is CSVEDWTSGSQETQYL. The CDR3 DNA is TGCAGCGTTGAAGACTGGACTAGCGGGAGCCAAGAGACCCAGTACCTC.

This clonotype occurred a few times. V and J are TRBV20-1 and TRBJ2-3, with TRBD2 matching over 11 bases. This CDR3 spans 16 amino acids. V shed 2 bases, J shed 2 bases, and the junction held 6 bases outside the gene matches. Looked up from germline, CDR1 is DFQATT and CDR2 is SNEGSKA (reference sequence). The CDR3 region is CSARPGLADLTDTQYF. CDR3 in DNA: TGCAGTGCTAGACCGGGACTAGCGGACCTCACAGATACGCAGTATTTT.

About this clonotype: A single base separates this from a much larger clone, so it may be a read error. V usage is TRBV3-1 and J usage is TRBJ1-4; the D is unclear. V lost 0 bases and J lost 7, with 9 bases in between. This CDR3 contains 14 residues. Looked up from germline, CDR1 is LGHDT and CDR2 is YNNKEL (reference sequence). DNA for the CDR3: TGTGCCAGCAGCCAAGATCATGGTCTTGAAAAACTGTTTTTT. The encoded protein is CASSQDHGLEKLFF.

In the case of this clonotype: A junction end diverges from the germline sequence, so it may reflect a read error. This chain links TRBV7-7 with TRBJ2-5; possible D gene TRBD2, 6 bases. The CDR3 has 15 residues. Germline V gene data show CDR1 as SSHAT and CDR2 as FNYEAQ (reference sequence). In nucleotides, the CDR3 is TGTGCCAGCAGCTTCCGATACGAGGAGGGAGAGGCCCAGTACTTC. It encodes CASSFRYEEGEAQYF.

The genes are TRBV7-2 and TRBJ2-5; 9 nucleotides match TRBD2. Trimming took 2 bases from V and 5 from J; bases not matched to a gene: 6. This CDR3 has 15 residues. From germline, CDR1 is SGHTA and CDR2 FQGNSA. The CDR3 DNA reads as TGTGCCAGCAGCTTATCAAGAGCGGGAGGCGAGACCCAGTACTTC. This translates into CASSLSRAGGETQYF.

This clonotype has a count of ten or more. The chain carries TRBV2 and TRBJ1-5; D perhaps matches TRBD1 (5 bases). CDR1 and CDR2 (germline): SNHLY, FYNNEI. V gave up 4 bases and J gave up 5 bases, with 6 bases separating them. The CDR3 is 12 residues long. This CDR3 reads CASSGGDQPQHF. CDR3 DNA sequence: TGTGCCAGCAGTGGAGGGGATCAGCCCCAGCATTTT.

This clonotype was seen repeatedly, ten times or more. The chain combines TRBV3-1 with TRBJ2-7; no firm D call. The CDR3 loop spans 13 amino acids. Germline loops: CDR1 LGHDT, CDR2 YNNKEL (reference sequence). Trimming took off 2 bases at V and 4 bases at J, with 9 bases between the two ends. CDR3 sequence (DNA): TGTGCCAGCAGCCAACCGAGGTCTTACGAGCAGTACTTC. This sequence encodes CASSQPRSYEQYF.

As for this clonotype: This may be a read error, as it is one base from a much larger clone. The chain uses TRBV5-1 and TRBJ2-1; TRBD2 is a possible D gene (6 bases). V was shortened by 4 bases and J by 10 bases, with 15 bases between the two germline ends. CDR1 and CDR2 (germline): SGHRS, YFSETQ. The CDR3 covers 13 residues. The CDR3: CASSTPQDYEQFF. The CDR3 DNA follows: TGCGCCAGCAGCACCCCTCAGGACTACGAGCAGTTCTTC.

Ten or more counts support this clonotype. The V call is TRBV7-9, the J call TRBJ1-1, with 7 bases fitting TRBD1. The junction had 6 bases not matched to a gene; V was cut back by 3 bases and J by 5 bases. The CDR3 has 14 residues. The V gene's germline CDR1 is SEHNR and CDR2 FQNEAQ (reference sequence). Here the CDR3 reads CASSFLGGKTEAFF. The CDR3 DNA reads as TGTGCCAGCAGCTTTTTAGGGGGCAAGACTGAAGCTTTCTTT.

This clonotype showed up many times. This rearrangement joins TRBV15 to TRBJ2-5; D might be TRBD2 (5 bases). Germline values: CDR1 LNHNV, CDR2 YYDKDF (reference sequence). This CDR3 spans 14 amino acids. Trimming pared 3 bases from V and 5 bases from J, leaving 13 bases between. CDR3 DNA sequence: TGTGCCACCAGCAGGGTCACACTAGGGGAGACCCAGTACTTC. Its translation: CATSRVTLGETQYF.

This clonotype was observed many times. The chain has TRBV20-1 and TRBJ1-4; unclear D gene. The V gene lost 6 bases and the J gene lost 8 bases, with 16 bases spanning the gap. The CDR3 contains 13 residues. Germline loops: CDR1 DFQATT, CDR2 SNEGSKA (reference sequence). The DNA for the CDR3 is TGCAGTGCCCTGGCCCCCGGCGCGGAAAAACTGTTTTTT. This translates into CSALAPGAEKLFF.

The chain carries TRBV28 and TRBJ1-1; D remains unclear. Trimming shortened V by 7 bases and J by 5 bases, and 20 bases separated the two germline ends. There are 15 residues in the CDR3. Germline V gene sequence: CDR1 MDHEN, CDR2 SYDVKM. CDR3: CASTSEGRVETEAFF. In DNA form, the CDR3 reads TGTGCCAGCACCTCAGAAGGAAGGGTGGAGACTGAAGCTTTCTTT.

J is TRBJ1-3 and V is TRBV5-1; TRBD1 might be the D (5 bases). Germline assignment: CDR1 SGHRS and CDR2 YFSETQ. The CDR3 spans 16 residues. The V end was cut by 0 bases, the J end by 3 bases, with 13 bases between. The CDR3 coding sequence is TGCGCCAGCAGCTTGGCTGGGGGGTACTATGGAAACACCATATATTTT. Translating it yields CASSLAGGYYGNTIYF.

In this sample, this clonotype turned up a few times. The rearrangement links TRBV12-3 or TRBV12-4 to TRBJ2-1, with 7 bases matching TRBD1. V dropped 0 bases and J dropped 8; count of bases not matched to a gene: 4. The CDR3 contains 14 residues. The CDR3 DNA reads TGTGCCAGCAGTTTAGCGGGGACAGCAGATGAGCAGTTCTTC. Translating gives CASSLAGTADEQFF.

This sequence joins TRBV19 and TRBJ1-4, with TRBD1 identical over 8 bases. The CDR3 covers 15 residues. CDR1 and CDR2 from the germline V gene are LNHDA and SQIVND (reference sequence). V was clipped by 9 bases and J by 0 bases; unmatched bases: 6. The CDR3: CARETGVTTNEKLFF. CDR3 bases: TGTGCCAGGGAGACAGGGGTTACAACTAATGAAAAACTGTTTTTT.

This clonotype has ten or more counts. The CDR3 coding sequence is TGTGCCAGCAGAGTCAGACTACCTGAGCAGTACTTC. Residues: CASRVRLPEQYF. The J gene is TRBJ2-7, the V gene TRBV2; the D gene is possibly TRBD2 (5 bases). CDR1 and CDR2 from the germline V gene are SNHLY and FYNNEI. V dropped 6 bases and J dropped 7 bases, with 13 bases sitting between them. The CDR3 sequence is 12 residues long.

In its sample, this clonotype was seen many times. The CDR3 sequence is CASSFFPLAGGTYEQYF. The CDR3 DNA is TGTGCCAGCAGCTTCTTCCCCCTAGCGGGAGGCACCTACGAGCAGTACTTC. The chain links TRBV7-6 to TRBJ2-7, with TRBD2 matching 11 bases. V was pared by 3 bases and J by 2 bases, with 9 bases of the junction left unmatched. The CDR3 is made up of 17 amino acids. Germline V gene sequence: CDR1 SGHVS, CDR2 FNYEAQ.